This TCR beta chain is from a study of human T cells and chemical hapten exposure. The junction had 9 bases not matched to a gene; V was cut back by 6 bases and J by 2 bases. The CDR3 has 16 residues. Per the germline V gene, CDR1 is MNHEY and CDR2 is SVGEGT. Within the library, unique molecular identifiers were attached to each individual cDNA molecule. TCRdb processed the RACE reads anew with MiXCR; each CDR3 protein has one entry. The sample comprises roughly 190,000 distinct CDR3 sequences, approximately 20% of which are singletons, and over 6.5% rests with the top ten. Time point defined: patch test 1, 2 weeks after DPC sensitization. Treatment specified: therapeutic diphenylcyclopropenone sensitization with weekly scalp DPC.

Sequenced material: whole blood, taken in connection with sensitization to the hapten diphenylcyclopropenone (DPC). This clonotype was sampled from a woman aged 45-65 years with alopecia areata. Some clones in this sample may be carry-over from other donors' samples. The gene calls are TRBV6-2 or TRBV6-3 and TRBJ2-2, with 7 bases aligning to TRBD2. The CDR3 protein is CASSHGGRVNTGELFF. As DNA, the CDR3 is TGTGCCAGCAGCCACGGGGGGAGAGTTAACACCGGGGAGCTGTTTTTT.